This entry is about one TCR beta chain. This CDR3 is built from 15 residues. Germline loops: CDR1 LNHDA, CDR2 SQIVND (reference sequence). Losses at the gene ends were 7 bases for V and 5 bases for J; bases not matched to a gene: 6. Participants were aged about 18 to 100 years from 24 US areas. This record belongs to a study of blood T cell repertoires in COVID-19. Study background: Acute and convalescent COVID-19 specimens originated in the United States, Italy and Spain. The cDNA or gDNA used as material had been derived from T cells, B-cell-depleted T cells, or PBMCs.

Here immunoSEQ multiplex PCR was the method, and the copy in TCRdb shows in-frame clones only, minus some. The sample holds some 300,000 clones; approximately 88% are singletons and the top ten take 1%. This clonotype was sampled from a woman in her 30s who had recovered from COVID-19. The chain uses TRBV19 and TRBJ2-2; 11 bases are a match to TRBD2. Material for sequencing was PBMCs or T cells enriched from blood (not recorded which). Written as DNA, the CDR3 is TGTGCCAGTAATTTACTAGCGGGAGATACCGGGGAGCTGTTTTTT. Its translation is CASNLLAGDTGELFF.